A single T cell receptor beta chain is shown here with its context. In the source study's methods: Reference gene primers were amplified, and this amplification served to estimate nucleated cell counts. Only in-frame clones appear in the TCRdb table, and some are missing; sequencing was by immunoSEQ multiplex PCR. The V and J calls and clone size come from that table; D and trimming were worked out from the DNA. The sample has about 250,000 clones; approximately 85% are singletons. The CDR3 extends over 13 amino acids. Germline V CDR1 and CDR2: LGHDT, YNNKEL (reference sequence). Trimming took 0 bases from V and 6 from J, leaving 9 bases between them. This sample stems from a study of blood T cell repertoires in COVID-19. Study overall: Acute-phase and convalescent COVID-19 samples originated in the United States, Italy and Spain. PBMCs, B-cell-depleted T cells, or T cells provided the cDNA or gDNA that made up the material.

It was during active infection that Seattle patients were enrolled and then longitudinally followed. The chain links TRBV3-1 (or the pseudogene TRBV3-2) to TRBJ2-7; D is ambiguous. The receptor was isolated from a woman aged 80 or older with COVID-19, enrolled during active disease. The sequenced sample was peripheral blood. The CDR3 region has the DNA TGTGCCAGCAGCCAAGATAAATGGGCCGAGCAGTACTTC. It specifies CASSQDKWAEQYF.